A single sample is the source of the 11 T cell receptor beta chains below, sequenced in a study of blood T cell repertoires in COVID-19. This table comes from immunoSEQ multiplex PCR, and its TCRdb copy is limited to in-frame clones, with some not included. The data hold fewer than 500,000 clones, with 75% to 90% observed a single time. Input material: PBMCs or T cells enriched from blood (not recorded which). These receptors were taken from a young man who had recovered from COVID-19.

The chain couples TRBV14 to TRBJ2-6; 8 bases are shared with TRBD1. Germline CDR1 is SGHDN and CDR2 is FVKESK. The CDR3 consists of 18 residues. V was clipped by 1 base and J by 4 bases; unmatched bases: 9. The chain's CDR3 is CASSQGVAGGSGANVLTF. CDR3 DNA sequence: TGTGCCAGCAGCCAAGGGGTTGCAGGGGGCTCGGGGGCCAACGTCCTGACTTTC.

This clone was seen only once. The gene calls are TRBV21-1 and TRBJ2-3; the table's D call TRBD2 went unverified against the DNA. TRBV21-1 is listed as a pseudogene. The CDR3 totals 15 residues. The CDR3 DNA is TGTGCCAGCAGCCCTGGACTGGGAAGCACAGATACGCAGTATTTT. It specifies CASSPGLGSTDTQYF.

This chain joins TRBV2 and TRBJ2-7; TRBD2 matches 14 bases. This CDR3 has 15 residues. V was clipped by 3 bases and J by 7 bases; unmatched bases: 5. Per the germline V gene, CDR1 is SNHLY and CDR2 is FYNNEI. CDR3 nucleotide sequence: TGTGCCAGCAGTGAGACTAGCGGGAGGGCCGGTGAGCAGTACTTC. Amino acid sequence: CASSETSGRAGEQYF. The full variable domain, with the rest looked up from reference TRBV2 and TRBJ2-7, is EPEVTQTPSHQVTQMGQEVILRCVPISNHLYFYWYRQILGQKVEFLVSFYNNEISEKSEIFDDQFSVERPDGSNFTLKIRSTKLEDSAMYFCASSETSGRAGEQYFGPGTRLTVT.

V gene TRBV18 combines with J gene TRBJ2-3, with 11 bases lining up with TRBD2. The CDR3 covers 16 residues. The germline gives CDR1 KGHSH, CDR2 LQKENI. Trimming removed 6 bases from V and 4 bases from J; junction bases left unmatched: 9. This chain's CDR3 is CASSDPALAGADTQYF. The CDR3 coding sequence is TGTGCCAGCTCGGATCCCGCACTAGCGGGAGCAGATACGCAGTATTTT.

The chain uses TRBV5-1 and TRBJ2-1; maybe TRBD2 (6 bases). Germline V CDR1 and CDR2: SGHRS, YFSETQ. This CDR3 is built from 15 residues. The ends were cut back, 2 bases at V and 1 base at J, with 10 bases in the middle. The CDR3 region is CASSFLSGSYNEQFF. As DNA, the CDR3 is TGCGCCAGCAGCTTCCTTAGCGGATCCTACAATGAGCAGTTCTTC.

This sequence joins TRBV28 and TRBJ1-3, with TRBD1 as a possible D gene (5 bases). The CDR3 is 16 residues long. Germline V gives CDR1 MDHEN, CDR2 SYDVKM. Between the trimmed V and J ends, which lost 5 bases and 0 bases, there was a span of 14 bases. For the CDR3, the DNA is TGTGCCAGCAGTGAACAGGTCACGAGCTCTGGAAACACCATATATTTT. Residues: CASSEQVTSSGNTIYF.

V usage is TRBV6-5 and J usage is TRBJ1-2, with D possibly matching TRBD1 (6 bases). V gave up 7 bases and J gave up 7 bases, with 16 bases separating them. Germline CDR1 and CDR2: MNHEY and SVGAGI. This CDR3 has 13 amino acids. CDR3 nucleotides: TGTGCCAGCACGAACAGGGACCGGGGTGGCTACACCTTC. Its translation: CASTNRDRGGYTF.

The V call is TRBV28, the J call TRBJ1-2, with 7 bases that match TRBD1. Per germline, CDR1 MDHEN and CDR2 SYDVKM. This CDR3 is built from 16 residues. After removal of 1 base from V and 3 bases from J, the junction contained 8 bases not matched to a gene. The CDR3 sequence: CASSLSQGNLHYGYTF. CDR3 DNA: TGTGCCAGCAGTTTATCACAGGGGAACCTTCACTATGGCTACACCTTC.

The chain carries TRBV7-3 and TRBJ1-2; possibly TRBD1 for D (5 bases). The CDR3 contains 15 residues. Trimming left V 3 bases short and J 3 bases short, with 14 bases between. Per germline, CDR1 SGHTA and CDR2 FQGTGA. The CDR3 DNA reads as TGTGCCAGCAGCTTGGCTGGTGGGGCCGACTATGGCTACACCTTC. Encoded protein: CASSLAGGADYGYTF.

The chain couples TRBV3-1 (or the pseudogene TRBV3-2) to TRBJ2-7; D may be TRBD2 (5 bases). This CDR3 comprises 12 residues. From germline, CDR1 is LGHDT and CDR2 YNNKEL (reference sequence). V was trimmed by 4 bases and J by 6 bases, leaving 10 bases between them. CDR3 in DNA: TGTGCCAGCAGCCGGAAAGAGGGCGAGCAGTACTTC. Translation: CASSRKEGEQYF.

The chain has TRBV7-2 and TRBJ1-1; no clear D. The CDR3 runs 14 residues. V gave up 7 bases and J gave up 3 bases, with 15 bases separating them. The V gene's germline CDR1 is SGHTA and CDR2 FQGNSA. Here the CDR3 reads CASNPQVVDTEAFF. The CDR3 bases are TGTGCCAGCAACCCCCAGGTTGTGGACACTGAAGCTTTCTTT.